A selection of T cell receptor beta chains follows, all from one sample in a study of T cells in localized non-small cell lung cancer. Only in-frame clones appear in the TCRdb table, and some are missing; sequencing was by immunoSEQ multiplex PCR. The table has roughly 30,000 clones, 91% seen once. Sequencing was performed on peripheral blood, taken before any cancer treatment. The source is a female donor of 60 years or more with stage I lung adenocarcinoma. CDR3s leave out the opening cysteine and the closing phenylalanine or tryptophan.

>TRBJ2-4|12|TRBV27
ASSLSPLGIIQY
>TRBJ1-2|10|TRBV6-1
ASSGSSYGYT
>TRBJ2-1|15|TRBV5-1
ASSSKNTGGLDNEQF
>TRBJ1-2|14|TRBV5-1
ASSQYRGLEDSGYT
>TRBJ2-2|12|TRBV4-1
ASSQGQGAGELF
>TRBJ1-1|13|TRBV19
ASRIIDSLNTEAF
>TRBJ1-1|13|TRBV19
ASMGAGRVNTEAF
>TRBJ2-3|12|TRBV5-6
ASSLGGATDTQY
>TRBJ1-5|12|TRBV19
ASRKEGVVQPQH
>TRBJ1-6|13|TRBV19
ASSSQGRKNSPLH
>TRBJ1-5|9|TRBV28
ASSFNQPQH
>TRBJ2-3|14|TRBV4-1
ASSPGISGVADTQY
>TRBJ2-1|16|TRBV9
ASSVTPDHGTGDNEQF
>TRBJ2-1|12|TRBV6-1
ASTRAGGYNEQF
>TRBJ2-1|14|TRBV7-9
ASSPRGGNSYNEQF
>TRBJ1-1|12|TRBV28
ASSTPTRDTEAF
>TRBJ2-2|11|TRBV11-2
ASSNTGTGELF
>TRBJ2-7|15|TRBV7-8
ASSLGGAGTRTIEQY
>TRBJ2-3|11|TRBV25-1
ASSGNRGDTQY
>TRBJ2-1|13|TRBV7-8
ASSFKRAAYNEQF
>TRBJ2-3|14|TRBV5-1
ASGGEVVARTDTQY
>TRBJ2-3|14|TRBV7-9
ASSLGWAELTDTQY
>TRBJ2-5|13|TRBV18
ASSSSSGNQETQY
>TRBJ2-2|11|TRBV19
ASSLLDTGELF
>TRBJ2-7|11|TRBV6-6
ATLAGGALEQY
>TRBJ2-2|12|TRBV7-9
ASRRDRVTGELF
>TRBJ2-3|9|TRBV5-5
ASSLRDTQY
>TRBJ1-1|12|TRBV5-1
ASSLDRENTEAF